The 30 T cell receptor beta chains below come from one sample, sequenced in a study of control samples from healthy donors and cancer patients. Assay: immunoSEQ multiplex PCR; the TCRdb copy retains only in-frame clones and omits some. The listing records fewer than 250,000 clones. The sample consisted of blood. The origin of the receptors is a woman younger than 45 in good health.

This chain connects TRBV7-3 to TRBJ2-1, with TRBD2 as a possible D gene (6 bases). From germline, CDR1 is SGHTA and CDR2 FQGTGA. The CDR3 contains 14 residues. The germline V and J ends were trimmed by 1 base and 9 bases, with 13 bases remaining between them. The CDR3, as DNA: TGTGCCAGCAGCTTAAACCAGATGCGGGGTGAGCAGTTCTTC. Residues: CASSLNQMRGEQFF. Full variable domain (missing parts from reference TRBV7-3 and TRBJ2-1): GAGVSQTPSNKVTEKGKYVELRCDPISGHTALYWYRQSLGQGPEFLIYFQGTGAADDSGLPNDRFFAVRPEGSVSTLKIQRTERGDSAVYLCASSLNQMRGEQFFGPGTRLTVL.

In DNA form, the CDR3 reads TGTGCCAGCAGCCAAGTAGTACAGGGAACATGGGGATCTAGCAATCAGCCCCAGCATTTT. Protein product: CASSQVVQGTWGSSNQPQHF. The chain combines TRBV4-2 with TRBJ1-5, with a weak D call TRBD1 (6 bases). The germline V gene encodes CDR1 LGHNA and CDR2 YNFKEQ. V gave up 1 base and J gave up 0 bases, with 22 bases separating them. The CDR3 runs 20 residues.

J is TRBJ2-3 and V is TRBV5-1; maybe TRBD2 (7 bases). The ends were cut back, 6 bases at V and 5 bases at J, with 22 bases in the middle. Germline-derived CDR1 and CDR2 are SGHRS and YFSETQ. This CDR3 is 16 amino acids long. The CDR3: CASTTGGGLPRDTQYF. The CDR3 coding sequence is TGCGCCAGCACCACGGGGGGCGGACTCCCGCGAGATACGCAGTATTTT.

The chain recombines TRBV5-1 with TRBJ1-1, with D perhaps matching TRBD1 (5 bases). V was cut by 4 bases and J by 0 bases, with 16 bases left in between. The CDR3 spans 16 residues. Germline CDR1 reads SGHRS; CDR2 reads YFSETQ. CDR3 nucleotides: TGCGCCAGCAGCCCGGACGCGGGGGGAATGAACACTGAAGCTTTCTTT. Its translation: CASSPDAGGMNTEAFF. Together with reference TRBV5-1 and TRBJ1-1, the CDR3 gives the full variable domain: KAGVTQTPRYLIKTRGQQVTLSCSPISGHRSVSWYQQTPGQGLQFLFEYFSETQRNKGNFPGRFSGRQFSNSRSEMNVSTLELGDSALYLCASSPDAGGMNTEAFFGQGTRLTVV.

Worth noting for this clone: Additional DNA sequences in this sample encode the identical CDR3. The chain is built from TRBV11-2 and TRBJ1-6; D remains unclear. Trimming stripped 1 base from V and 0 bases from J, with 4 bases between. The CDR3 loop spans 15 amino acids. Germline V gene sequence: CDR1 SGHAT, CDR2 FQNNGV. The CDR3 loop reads CASSLGSSYNSPLHF. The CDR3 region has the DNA TGTGCCAGCAGCTTAGGTAGCTCCTATAATTCACCCCTCCACTTT.

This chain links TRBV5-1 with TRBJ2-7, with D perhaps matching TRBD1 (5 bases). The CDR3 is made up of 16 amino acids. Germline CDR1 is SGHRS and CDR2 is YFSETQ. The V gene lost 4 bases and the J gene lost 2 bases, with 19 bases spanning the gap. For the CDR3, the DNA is TGCGCCAGCAGCACCCTTCCGTCAGGGTCGGCCTACGAGCAGTACTTC. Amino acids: CASSTLPSGSAYEQYF. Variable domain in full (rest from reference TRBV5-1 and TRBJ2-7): KAGVTQTPRYLIKTRGQQVTLSCSPISGHRSVSWYQQTPGQGLQFLFEYFSETQRNKGNFPGRFSGRQFSNSRSEMNVSTLELGDSALYLCASSTLPSGSAYEQYFGPGTRLTVT.

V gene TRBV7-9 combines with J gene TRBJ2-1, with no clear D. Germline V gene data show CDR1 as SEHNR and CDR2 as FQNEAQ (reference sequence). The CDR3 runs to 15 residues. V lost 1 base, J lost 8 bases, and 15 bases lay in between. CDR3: CASSLVLLYRDEQFF. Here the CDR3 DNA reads TGTGCCAGCAGCTTAGTCCTTCTTTATAGGGATGAGCAGTTCTTC. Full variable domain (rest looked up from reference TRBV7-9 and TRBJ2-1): DTGVSQNPRHKITKRGQNVTFRCDPISEHNRLYWYRQTLGQGPEFLTYFQNEAQLEKSRLLSDRFSAERPKGSFSTLEIQRTEQGDSAMYLCASSLVLLYRDEQFFGPGTRLTVL.

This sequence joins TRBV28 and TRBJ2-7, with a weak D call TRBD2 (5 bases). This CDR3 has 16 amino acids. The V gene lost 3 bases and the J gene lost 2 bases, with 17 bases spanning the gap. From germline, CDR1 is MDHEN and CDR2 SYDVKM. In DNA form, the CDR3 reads TGTGCCAGCAGTTTTAGGCTAGCAAAACCGACCTACGAGCAGTACTTC. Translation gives CASSFRLAKPTYEQYF.

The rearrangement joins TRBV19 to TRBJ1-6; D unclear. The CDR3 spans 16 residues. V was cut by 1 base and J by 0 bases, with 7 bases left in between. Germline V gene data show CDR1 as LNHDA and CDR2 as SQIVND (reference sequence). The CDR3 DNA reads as TGTGCCAGTAGTATAGGTGGAAGCTCCTATAATTCACCCCTCCACTTT. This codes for CASSIGGSSYNSPLHF.

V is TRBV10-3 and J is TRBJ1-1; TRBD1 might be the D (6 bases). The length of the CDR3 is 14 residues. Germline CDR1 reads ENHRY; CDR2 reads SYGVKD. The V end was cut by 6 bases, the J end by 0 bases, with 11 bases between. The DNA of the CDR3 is TGTGCCATCAGAGACAGGATGATGAACACTGAAGCTTTCTTT. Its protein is CAIRDRMMNTEAFF.

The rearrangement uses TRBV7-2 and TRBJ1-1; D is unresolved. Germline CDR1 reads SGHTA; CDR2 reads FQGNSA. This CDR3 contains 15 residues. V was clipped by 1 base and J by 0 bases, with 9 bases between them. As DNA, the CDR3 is TGTGCCAGCAGCTTAGACGGGTTGATGAACACTGAAGCTTTCTTT. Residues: CASSLDGLMNTEAFF.

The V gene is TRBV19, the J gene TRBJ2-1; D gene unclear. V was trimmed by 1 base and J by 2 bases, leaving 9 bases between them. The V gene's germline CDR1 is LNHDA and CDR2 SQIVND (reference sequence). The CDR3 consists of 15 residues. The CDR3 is CASSIGSITYNEQFF. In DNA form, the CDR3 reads TGTGCCAGTAGTATAGGAAGTATTACCTACAATGAGCAGTTCTTC.

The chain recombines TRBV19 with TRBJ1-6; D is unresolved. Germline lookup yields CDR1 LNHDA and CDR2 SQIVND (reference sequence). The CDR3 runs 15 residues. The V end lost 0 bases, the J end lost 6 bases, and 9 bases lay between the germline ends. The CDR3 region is CASSIEKLLNSPLHF. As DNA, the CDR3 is TGTGCCAGTAGTATAGAGAAGTTACTTAATTCACCCCTCCACTTT.

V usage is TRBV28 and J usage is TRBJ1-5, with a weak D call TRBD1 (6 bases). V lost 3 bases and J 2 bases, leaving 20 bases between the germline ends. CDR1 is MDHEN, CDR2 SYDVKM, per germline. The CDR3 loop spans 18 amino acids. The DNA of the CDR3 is TGTGCCAGCAGTTTTGATCCTCGGGGGGCGGGAGGCAATCAGCCCCAGCATTTT. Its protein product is CASSFDPRGAGGNQPQHF.

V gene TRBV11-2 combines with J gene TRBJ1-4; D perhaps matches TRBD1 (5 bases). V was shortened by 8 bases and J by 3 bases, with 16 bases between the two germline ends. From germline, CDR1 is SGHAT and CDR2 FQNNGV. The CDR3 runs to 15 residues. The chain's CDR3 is CASHQDGGPNEKLFF. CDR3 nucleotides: TGTGCCAGCCACCAGGATGGGGGACCTAATGAAAAACTGTTTTTT.

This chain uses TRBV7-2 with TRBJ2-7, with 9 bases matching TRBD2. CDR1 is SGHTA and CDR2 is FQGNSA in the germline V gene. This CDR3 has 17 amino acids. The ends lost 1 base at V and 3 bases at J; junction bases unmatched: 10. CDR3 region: CASSLVPSGGLNYEQYF. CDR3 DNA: TGTGCCAGCAGCTTAGTACCCAGCGGGGGGCTGAACTACGAGCAGTACTTC.

The CDR3 region has the DNA TGTGCCAGCAGCCTCACTAGCGGGGGGTTAGATACGCAGTATTTT. This gives the protein CASSLTSGGLDTQYF. The rearrangement links TRBV7-3 to TRBJ2-3; 12 nucleotides agree with TRBD2. Germline V lookup: CDR1 SGHTA, CDR2 FQGTGA. The CDR3 has 15 amino acids. With V trimmed by 5 bases and J by 5 bases, 5 bases remained unmatched.

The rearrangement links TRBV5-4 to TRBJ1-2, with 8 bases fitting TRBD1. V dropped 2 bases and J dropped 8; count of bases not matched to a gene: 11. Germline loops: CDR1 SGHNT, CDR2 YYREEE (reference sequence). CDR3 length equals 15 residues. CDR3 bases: TGTGCCAGCAGCTTAGGCGATGGACAGGGCAGGGGCTACACCTTC. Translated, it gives CASSLGDGQGRGYTF.

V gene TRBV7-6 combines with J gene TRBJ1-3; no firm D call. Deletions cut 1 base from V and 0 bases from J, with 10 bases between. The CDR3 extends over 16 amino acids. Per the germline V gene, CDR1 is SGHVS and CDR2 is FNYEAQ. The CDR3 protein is CASSLGDTISGNTIYF. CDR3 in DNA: TGTGCCAGCAGCTTAGGCGACACGATCTCTGGAAACACCATATATTTT.

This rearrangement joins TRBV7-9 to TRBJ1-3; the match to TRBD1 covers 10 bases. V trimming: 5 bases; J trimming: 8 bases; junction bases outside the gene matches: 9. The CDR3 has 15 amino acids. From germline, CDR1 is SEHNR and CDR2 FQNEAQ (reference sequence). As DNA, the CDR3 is TGTGCCAGCAGCCCCCGGGACAGGGGAACGGACACCATATATTTT. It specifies CASSPRDRGTDTIYF.

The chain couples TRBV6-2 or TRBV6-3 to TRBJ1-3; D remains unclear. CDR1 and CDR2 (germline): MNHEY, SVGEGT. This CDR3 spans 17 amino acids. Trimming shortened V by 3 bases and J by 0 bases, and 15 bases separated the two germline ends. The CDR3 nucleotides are TGTGCCAGCAGTTATTCTCCGACTCCTACCTCTGGAAACACCATATATTTT. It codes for CASSYSPTPTSGNTIYF.

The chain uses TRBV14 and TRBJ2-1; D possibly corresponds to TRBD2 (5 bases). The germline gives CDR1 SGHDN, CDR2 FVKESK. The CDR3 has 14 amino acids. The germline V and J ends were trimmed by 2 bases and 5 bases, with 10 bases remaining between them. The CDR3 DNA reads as TGTGCCAGCAGCCAACTACTAGGTCACAATGAGCAGTTCTTC. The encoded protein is CASSQLLGHNEQFF.

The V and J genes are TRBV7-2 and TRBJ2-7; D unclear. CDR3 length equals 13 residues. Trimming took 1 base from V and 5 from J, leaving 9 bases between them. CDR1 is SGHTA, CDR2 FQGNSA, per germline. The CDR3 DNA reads TGTGCCAGCAGCTTAGGGATAGTGGACGAGCAGTACTTC. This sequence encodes CASSLGIVDEQYF. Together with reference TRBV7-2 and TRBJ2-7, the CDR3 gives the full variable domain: GAGVSQSPSNKVTEKGKDVELRCDPISGHTALYWYRQSLGQGLEFLIYFQGNSAPDKSGLPSDRFSAERTGGSVSTLTIQRTQQEDSAVYLCASSLGIVDEQYFGPGTRLTVT.

CDR3 nucleotides: TGTGCCAGCAGCTTACTAGCGGGGCTTAATGAGCAGTTCTTC. Its protein product is CASSLLAGLNEQFF. The chain carries TRBV7-3 and TRBJ2-1; TRBD2 agrees at 9 bases. This CDR3 has 14 amino acids. With V trimmed by 2 bases and J by 7 bases, 3 bases remained unmatched. Germline-derived CDR1 and CDR2 are SGHTA and FQGTGA.

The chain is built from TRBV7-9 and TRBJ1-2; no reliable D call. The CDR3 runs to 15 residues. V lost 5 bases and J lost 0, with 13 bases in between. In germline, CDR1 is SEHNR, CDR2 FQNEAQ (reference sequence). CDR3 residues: CASSPTTGTNYGYTF. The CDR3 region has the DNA TGTGCCAGCAGCCCGACAACCGGTACTAACTATGGCTACACCTTC.

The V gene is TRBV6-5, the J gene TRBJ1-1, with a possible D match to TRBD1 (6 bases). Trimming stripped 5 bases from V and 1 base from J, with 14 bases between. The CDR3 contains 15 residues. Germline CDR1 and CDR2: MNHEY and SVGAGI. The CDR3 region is CASSIGGRANTEAFF. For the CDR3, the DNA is TGTGCCAGCAGTATAGGGGGGAGAGCGAACACTGAAGCTTTCTTT.

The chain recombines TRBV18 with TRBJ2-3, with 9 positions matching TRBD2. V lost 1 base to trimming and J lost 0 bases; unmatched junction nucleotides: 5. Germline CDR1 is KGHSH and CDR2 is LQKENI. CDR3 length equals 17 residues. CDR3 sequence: CASSPQASGVSTDTQYF. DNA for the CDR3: TGTGCCAGCTCACCACAGGCTAGCGGGGTTAGCACAGATACGCAGTATTTT.

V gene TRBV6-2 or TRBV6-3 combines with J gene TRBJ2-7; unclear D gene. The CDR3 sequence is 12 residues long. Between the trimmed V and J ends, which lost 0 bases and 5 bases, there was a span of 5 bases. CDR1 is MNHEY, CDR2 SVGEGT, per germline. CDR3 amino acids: CASSYSRNEQYF. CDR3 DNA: TGTGCCAGCAGTTACTCTCGAAACGAGCAGTACTTC.

CDR3 bases: TGTGCCAGCAGCCAAGGGACCTACCAGAAGACAGATACGCAGTATTTT. It specifies CASSQGTYQKTDTQYF. The rearrangement links TRBV28 to TRBJ2-3; D may match TRBD1 or TRBD2 (5 bases each). The V gene lost 6 bases and the J gene lost 3 bases, with 19 bases spanning the gap. The CDR3 is made up of 16 amino acids. Per germline, CDR1 MDHEN and CDR2 SYDVKM.

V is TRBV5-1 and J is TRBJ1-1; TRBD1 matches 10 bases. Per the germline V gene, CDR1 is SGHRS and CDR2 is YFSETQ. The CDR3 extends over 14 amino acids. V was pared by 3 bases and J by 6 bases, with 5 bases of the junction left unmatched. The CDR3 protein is CASSSGTGVAEAFF. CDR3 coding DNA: TGCGCCAGCAGCTCCGGGACAGGGGTTGCTGAAGCTTTCTTT. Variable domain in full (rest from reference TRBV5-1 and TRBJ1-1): KAGVTQTPRYLIKTRGQQVTLSCSPISGHRSVSWYQQTPGQGLQFLFEYFSETQRNKGNFPGRFSGRQFSNSRSEMNVSTLELGDSALYLCASSSGTGVAEAFFGQGTRLTVV.